This TCR beta chain was profiled in a study of technical replicates of blood from a few donors. The CDR3 extends over 14 amino acids. Trimming pared 5 bases from V and 7 bases from J, leaving 18 bases between. The germline gives CDR1 SQVTM, CDR2 ANQGSEA. Using immunoSEQ multiplex PCR, the repertoire was profiled, and TCRdb retains in-frame clones only, with some absent. The table lists more than 75,000 clones, 96% of them singletons. The specimen sequenced was T cells isolated from PBMCs. V is TRBV29-1 and J is TRBJ1-5; D is perhaps TRBD1 (5 bases). The TCR comes from a human donor in good health. CDR3 in DNA: TGCAGCGTTAGCGAGGGGAGGGAGGCGCAGCCCCAGCATTTT. Its translation is CSVSEGREAQPQHF. The full variable domain, its missing parts supplied by reference TRBV29-1 and TRBJ1-5, is SAVISQKPSRDICQRGTSLTIQCQVDSQVTMMFWYRQQPGQSLTLIATANQGSEATYESGFVIDKFPISRPNLTFSTLTVSNMSPEDSSIYLCSVSEGREAQPQHFGDGTRLSIL.